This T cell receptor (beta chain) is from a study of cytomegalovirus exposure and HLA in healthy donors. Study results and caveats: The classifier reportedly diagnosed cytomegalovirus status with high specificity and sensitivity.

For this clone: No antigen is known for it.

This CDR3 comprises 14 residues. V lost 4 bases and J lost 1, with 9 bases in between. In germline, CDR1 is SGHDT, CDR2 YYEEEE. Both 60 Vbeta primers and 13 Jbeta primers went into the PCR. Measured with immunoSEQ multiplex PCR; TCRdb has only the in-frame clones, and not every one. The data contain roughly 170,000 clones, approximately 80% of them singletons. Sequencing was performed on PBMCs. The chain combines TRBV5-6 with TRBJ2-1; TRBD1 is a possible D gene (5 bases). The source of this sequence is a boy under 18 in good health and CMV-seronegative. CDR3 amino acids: CASSGAISYNEQFF. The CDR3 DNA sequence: TGTGCCAGCAGCGGGGCCATATCCTACAATGAGCAGTTCTTC.